The clone carrying this T cell receptor (beta chain) was observed at least ten times. Its antigen is unknown. For sequencing, patients were chosen who had shown expansion of CD8+CD57+ cells by flow cytometry. Every patient had severe acquired aplastic anemia. No therapy had been given to the patients at the time of blood sampling. The sample belongs to a study of CD8+CD57+ T cells in acquired aplastic anemia. The study's findings and limits: Around 30 sequences, all CD8+ CDR3, were shared between patients and controls. No significant difference in CD8+ Simpson's diversity was found between patients and controls.

The V and J ends lost 1 base and 2 bases respectively, with 5 bases between them. The CDR3 loop spans 13 amino acids. CDR1 and CDR2 (germline): MNHEY, SVGAGI. Profiling that covered TCR beta VDJ and CDR3 relied on genomic DNA as its template. MiXCR, applied by TCRdb to the reads, yields one record per CDR3 protein. Of 200,000 or so distinct CDR3 sequences in the sample, just under 50% are singletons; the top ten hold over 7.5%. Sequencing was done on a sample of sorted CD4+, CD8+, or CD8+CD57+ T cells (not recorded which) from PBMCs. The sequence derives from a human donor with aplastic anemia. This sequence joins TRBV6-5 and TRBJ2-5; no reliable D call. The CDR3 nucleotides read TGTGCCAGCAGTTACTTAAAACAAGAGACCCAGTACTTC. Amino acids: CASSYLKQETQYF.